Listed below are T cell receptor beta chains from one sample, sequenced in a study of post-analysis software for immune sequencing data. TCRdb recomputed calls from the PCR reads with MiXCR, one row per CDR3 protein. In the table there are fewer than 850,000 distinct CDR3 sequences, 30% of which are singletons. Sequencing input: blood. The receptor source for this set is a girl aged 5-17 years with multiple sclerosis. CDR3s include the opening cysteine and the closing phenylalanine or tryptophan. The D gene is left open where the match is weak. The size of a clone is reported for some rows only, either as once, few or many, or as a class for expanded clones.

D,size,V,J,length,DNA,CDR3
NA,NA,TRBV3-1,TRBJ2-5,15,TGTGCCAGCAGCCAGCCACGGGCGTCCTGGGAGACCCAGTACTTC,CASSQPRASWETQYF
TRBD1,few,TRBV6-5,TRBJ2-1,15,TGTGCCAGCAGCTCATCTCGGGCAGGGGGCAATGAGCAGTTCTTC,CASSSSRAGGNEQFF
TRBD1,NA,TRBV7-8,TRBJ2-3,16,TGTGCCAGCAGCTCGAGGGACAGGGCTAGCACAGATACGCAGTATTTT,CASSSRDRASTDTQYF
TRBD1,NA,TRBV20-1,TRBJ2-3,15,TGCAGTGCTAGACGGGACAGGGTAGGCACAGATACGCAGTATTTT,CSARRDRVGTDTQYF
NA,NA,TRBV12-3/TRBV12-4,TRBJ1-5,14,TGTGCCAGCAGTTTGTCCGCCCGCAATCAGCCCCAGCATTTT,CASSLSARNQPQHF
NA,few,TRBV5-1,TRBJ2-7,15,TGCGCCAGCAGCTTGTCGGACTACAAAACCTACGAGCAGTACTTC,CASSLSDYKTYEQYF
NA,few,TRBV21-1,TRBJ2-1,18,TGTGCCAGCAGTAGGACTAGCGGGAGGGCCGAAGGGGACAATGAGCAGTTCTTC,CASSRTSGRAEGDNEQFF
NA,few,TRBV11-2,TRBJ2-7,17,TGTGCCAGCAGCTTAACGGTGTCTGGGGGCGGAGGCTACGAGCAGTACTTC,CASSLTVSGGGGYEQYF
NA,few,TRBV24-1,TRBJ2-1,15,TGTGCCACCAGTGATCCGCAGACATCCGACAATGAGCAGTTCTTC,CATSDPQTSDNEQFF
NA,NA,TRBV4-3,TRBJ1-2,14,TGCGCCAGCAGCCAAGAAGCAGGGTGGAGTGGCTACACCTTC,CASSQEAGWSGYTF
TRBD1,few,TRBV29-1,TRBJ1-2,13,TGCAGCGTTTCTGACAGGGGTGTTTTCGGCTACACCTTC,CSVSDRGVFGYTF
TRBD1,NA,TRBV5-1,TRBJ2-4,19,TGCGCCAGCAGCTTGGGCCCATCGTCCGGGACAGGGGCCAAAAACATTCAGTACTTC,CASSLGPSSGTGAKNIQYF
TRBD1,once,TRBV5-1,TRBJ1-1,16,TGCGCCAGCAGCTTGCCCCGGGACAGGGGGAACACTGAAGCTTTCTTT,CASSLPRDRGNTEAFF
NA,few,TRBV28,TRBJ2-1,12,TGTGCCAGCAGTTTTGGGGCCGATGAGCAGTTCTTC,CASSFGADEQFF
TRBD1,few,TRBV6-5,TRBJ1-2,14,TGTGCCAGCAGACTGGGACAGGGGTTTTTCGACTACACCTTC,CASRLGQGFFDYTF
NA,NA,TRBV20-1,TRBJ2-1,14,TGCAGTGCTAGTTCAGGGCTGGGGTACAATGAGCAGTTCTTC,CSASSGLGYNEQFF
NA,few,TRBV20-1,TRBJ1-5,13,TGCAGTGCCGGACGGATTAGCAATCAGCCCCAGCATTTT,CSAGRISNQPQHF
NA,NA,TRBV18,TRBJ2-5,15,TGTGCCAGCTCACCACTGACAGGACGGTCAGACCCCCAGTACTTC,CASSPLTGRSDPQYF
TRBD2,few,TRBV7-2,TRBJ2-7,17,TGTGCCAGCAGCTTAGGCACCCGGGGGGGGCTGGTTTACGAGCAGTACTTC,CASSLGTRGGLVYEQYF
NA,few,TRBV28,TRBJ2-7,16,TGTGCCAGCAGCAAACGGCCCACGGCGAGCTCCTACGAGCAGTACTTC,CASSKRPTASSYEQYF
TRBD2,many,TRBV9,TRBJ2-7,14,TGTGCCAGCAGCCCCCTTAGCGGGTCTGGCGAGCAGTACTTC,CASSPLSGSGEQYF
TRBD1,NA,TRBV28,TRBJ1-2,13,TGTGCCAGCAGATCCACAGGGGACGGCGGCTACACCTTC,CASRSTGDGGYTF
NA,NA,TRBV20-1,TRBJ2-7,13,TGCAGTGCTAGACGGGACGGTTCCTACGAGCAGTACTTC,CSARRDGSYEQYF
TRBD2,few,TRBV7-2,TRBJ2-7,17,TGTGCCAGCAGCTTAGCCCTAACTAGCGGGTCTACCTACGAGCAGTACTTC,CASSLALTSGSTYEQYF
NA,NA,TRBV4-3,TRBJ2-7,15,TGCGCCAGCAGCCAACACAAATCAGGGTTCGGCGAGCAGTACTTC,CASSQHKSGFGEQYF
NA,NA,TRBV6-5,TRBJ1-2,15,TGTGCCAGCAGTTCGTCGACAGCCGCTAACTATGGCTACACCTTC,CASSSSTAANYGYTF